A selection of T cell receptor beta chains follows, all from one sample in a study of vaccination and CD4 T cells after COVID-19. These receptors have no known antigen. TCRdb processed the PCR reads anew with MiXCR; each CDR3 protein has one entry. The data contain about 2,000 distinct CDR3 sequences, roughly three fifths of them singletons. Sequenced sample: CD4+ T cells from blood, cultured in vitro. The receptor set was obtained from a human donor in good health. Each CDR3 is given with its conserved first and last residue. The D gene is left open where the match is weak. A row's size may be missing; if present it is once, few, many or a size class.

size: -; D: TRBD2; J: TRBJ2-3; V: TRBV2; CDR3: CASSSDNSGGGDTQYF; DNA: TGTGCCAGCAGTTCAGATAACAGCGGGGGAGGAGATACGCAGTATTTT
size: -; D: -; J: TRBJ1-2; V: TRBV30; CDR3: CAWSTGGAYGYTF; DNA: TGTGCCTGGAGCACAGGAGGGGCCTATGGCTACACCTTC
size: -; D: TRBD1; J: TRBJ2-7; V: TRBV10-3; CDR3: CAISRTGKDYEQYF; DNA: TGTGCCATCAGCCGGACAGGGAAGGACTACGAGCAGTACTTC
size: -; D: TRBD2; J: TRBJ2-5; V: TRBV7-2; CDR3: CASSPPPAGGGQETQYF; DNA: TGTGCCAGCAGTCCTCCTCCCGCGGGGGGCGGACAAGAGACCCAGTACTTC
size: large; D: -; J: TRBJ1-6; V: TRBV20-1; CDR3: CSASGRVYNSPLHF; DNA: TGCAGTGCTAGTGGGCGAGTATATAATTCACCCCTCCACTTT
size: -; D: -; J: TRBJ1-5; V: TRBV10-3; CDR3: CAISEGGGGDQPQHF; DNA: TGTGCCATCAGTGAGGGCGGGGGCGGTGATCAGCCCCAGCATTTT
size: -; D: TRBD1; J: TRBJ2-2; V: TRBV10-3; CDR3: CATGQGPDTGELFF; DNA: TGTGCCACCGGACAGGGCCCAGACACCGGGGAGCTGTTTTTT
size: -; D: -; J: TRBJ1-5; V: TRBV10-1; CDR3: CAIETGLPSRSNQPQHF; DNA: TGCGCCATCGAAACAGGGCTTCCCTCCAGGAGCAATCAGCCCCAGCATTTT
size: -; D: TRBD2; J: TRBJ2-1; V: TRBV7-2; CDR3: CASTMGAGGHNEQFF; DNA: TGTGCCAGCACCATGGGAGCGGGGGGCCACAATGAGCAGTTCTTC
size: -; D: TRBD1; J: TRBJ2-1; V: TRBV2; CDR3: CASSGRDRVYEQFF; DNA: TGTGCCAGCAGCGGCCGGGACAGGGTCTACGAGCAGTTCTTC
size: -; D: TRBD1; J: TRBJ2-3; V: TRBV6-1; CDR3: CASRKTGHTDTQYF; DNA: TGTGCCAGCAGAAAGACAGGGCACACAGATACGCAGTATTTT
size: few; D: TRBD1; J: TRBJ1-1; V: TRBV6-1; CDR3: CASRRTGARGTEAFF; DNA: TGTGCCAGCAGAAGGACAGGGGCGCGGGGCACTGAAGCTTTCTTT
size: -; D: -; J: TRBJ2-1; V: TRBV19; CDR3: CASSMYYPGNEQFF; DNA: TGTGCCAGTAGTATGTACTACCCGGGCAATGAGCAGTTCTTC
size: -; D: -; J: TRBJ1-6; V: TRBV15; CDR3: CATSRDGRVYNSPLHF; DNA: TGTGCCACCAGCAGAGATGGCCGGGTCTATAATTCACCCCTCCACTTT
size: -; D: TRBD1; J: TRBJ1-6; V: TRBV20-1; CDR3: CSARPTGYNSPLHF; DNA: TGCAGTGCTAGACCGACAGGGTATAATTCACCCCTCCACTTT
size: once; D: -; J: TRBJ2-3; V: TRBV19; CDR3: CATGSGDTDTQYF; DNA: TGTGCCACAGGCTCGGGGGACACAGATACGCAGTATTTT
size: -; D: -; J: TRBJ2-1; V: TRBV14; CDR3: CASSQVDGVAQFF; DNA: TGTGCCAGCAGCCAAGTTGATGGGGTAGCGCAGTTCTTC
size: -; D: TRBD2; J: TRBJ2-1; V: TRBV7-3; CDR3: CASSLREGEQFF; DNA: TGTGCCAGCAGCCTCCGGGAGGGGGAGCAGTTCTTC
size: few; D: -; J: TRBJ2-5; V: TRBV28; CDR3: CASSSFETQYF; DNA: TGTGCCAGCAGTTCCTTTGAGACCCAGTACTTC
size: -; D: -; J: TRBJ1-5; V: TRBV20-1; CDR3: CSQIFPPGTNQPQHF; DNA: TGCAGCCAGATATTCCCGCCAGGGACCAATCAGCCCCAGCATTTT
size: -; D: TRBD1; J: TRBJ1-1; V: TRBV7-9; CDR3: CASSHYRDSGTEAFF; DNA: TGTGCCAGCAGCCACTACCGGGACAGTGGGACTGAAGCTTTCTTT
size: -; D: -; J: TRBJ2-2; V: TRBV20-1; CDR3: CSARATGSGYTGELFF; DNA: TGCAGTGCTAGAGCCACAGGAAGTGGGTACACCGGGGAGCTGTTTTTT
size: -; D: -; J: TRBJ2-5; V: TRBV7-2; CDR3: CASSSPTSYEETQYF; DNA: TGTGCCAGCAGCTCCCCGACTAGTTATGAAGAGACCCAGTACTTC
size: -; D: TRBD2; J: TRBJ2-5; V: TRBV20-1; CDR3: CSALSGATQETQYF; DNA: TGCAGTGCCCTTAGCGGGGCTACTCAAGAGACCCAGTACTTC
size: few; D: -; J: TRBJ1-2; V: TRBV29-1; CDR3: CSVEGSDGYTF; DNA: TGCAGCGTTGAAGGGAGTGATGGCTACACCTTC
size: -; D: TRBD1; J: TRBJ2-5; V: TRBV20-1; CDR3: CSARDRTGQETQYF; DNA: TGCAGTGCTAGAGATAGGACAGGACAAGAGACCCAGTACTTC
size: once; D: -; J: TRBJ2-2; V: TRBV14; CDR3: CASSPQNTGELFF; DNA: TGTGCCAGCAGCCCACAGAACACCGGGGAGCTGTTTTTT
size: -; D: -; J: TRBJ2-1; V: TRBV20-1; CDR3: CSAATSPNSYNEQFF; DNA: TGCAGTGCTGCGACTTCCCCAAACTCCTACAATGAGCAGTTCTTC
size: -; D: -; J: TRBJ2-7; V: TRBV20-1; CDR3: CSATLDSYEQYF; DNA: TGCAGTGCTACCCTAGACAGCTACGAGCAGTACTTC
size: -; D: -; J: TRBJ2-5; V: TRBV5-5; CDR3: CASSPRTGGETQYF; DNA: TGTGCCAGCAGCCCCAGGACCGGCGGAGAGACCCAGTACTTC
size: -; D: TRBD1; J: TRBJ1-4; V: TRBV30; CDR3: CAWSRQGEKLFF; DNA: TGTGCCTGGAGTCGACAGGGGGAAAAACTGTTTTTT
size: -; D: TRBD1; J: TRBJ2-7; V: TRBV7-9; CDR3: CASTNDRAYEQYF; DNA: TGTGCCAGCACCAATGACAGGGCCTACGAGCAGTACTTC
size: -; D: TRBD2; J: TRBJ2-2; V: TRBV28; CDR3: CASSLPRAGGYTGELFF; DNA: TGTGCCAGCAGTTTACCCCGGGCGGGGGGCTACACCGGGGAGCTGTTTTTT
size: -; D: -; J: TRBJ2-7; V: TRBV4-1; CDR3: CASSQGSGSWGYEQYF; DNA: TGCGCCAGCAGCCAAGGGTCGGGATCGTGGGGCTACGAGCAGTACTTC
size: -; D: -; J: TRBJ2-5; V: TRBV6-2/TRBV6-3; CDR3: CASRSTVLETQYF; DNA: TGTGCCAGCAGATCCACTGTACTGGAGACCCAGTACTTC